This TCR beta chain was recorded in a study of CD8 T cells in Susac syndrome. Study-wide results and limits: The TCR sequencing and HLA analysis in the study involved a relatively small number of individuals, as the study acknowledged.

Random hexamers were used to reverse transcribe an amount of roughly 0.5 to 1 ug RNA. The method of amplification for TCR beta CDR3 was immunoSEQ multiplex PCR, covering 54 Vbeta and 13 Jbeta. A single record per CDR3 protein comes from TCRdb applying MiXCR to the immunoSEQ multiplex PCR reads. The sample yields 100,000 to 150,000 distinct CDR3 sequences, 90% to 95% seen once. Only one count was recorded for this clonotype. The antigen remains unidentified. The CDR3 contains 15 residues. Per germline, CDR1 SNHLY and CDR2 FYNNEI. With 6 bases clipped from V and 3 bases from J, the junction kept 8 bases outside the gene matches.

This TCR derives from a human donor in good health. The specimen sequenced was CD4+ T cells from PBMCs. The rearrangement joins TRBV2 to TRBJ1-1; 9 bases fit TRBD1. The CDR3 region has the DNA TGTGCCAGCAGAAAACAGGGGGCGAGGTACACTGAAGCTTTCTTT. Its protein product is CASRKQGARYTEAFF.